This is a list of T cell receptor beta chains from one sample in a study of cytomegalovirus exposure and HLA in healthy donors. Assay used: immunoSEQ multiplex PCR; TCRdb lists only in-frame clones, some missing. The table records over 70,000 clones, 94% of them present only once. The source material was PBMCs. These receptors originate from a woman under 30 in good health and CMV-seronegative. The CDR3 runs from the conserved cysteine through the conserved F or W. The order of the fields is D gene, clone size, CDR3 length, V gene, J gene, CDR3 DNA, CDR3 protein. The D gene is left open where the match is weak. Size is omitted from some rows. Given values are once, few, many or a class for expanded clones.

d_call: -
clone_size: -
cdr3_length: 12
v_call: TRBV28
j_call: TRBJ1-2
cdr3_nt: TGTGCCAGCAGTTCGAGCCCCTATGGCTACACCTTC
cdr3_aa: CASSSSPYGYTF

d_call: -
clone_size: -
cdr3_length: 14
v_call: TRBV19
j_call: TRBJ1-1
cdr3_nt: TGTGCCAGTAGTAAGCCGGGACAGAACACTGAAGCTTTCTTT
cdr3_aa: CASSKPGQNTEAFF

d_call: TRBD1
clone_size: -
cdr3_length: 14
v_call: TRBV19
j_call: TRBJ1-2
cdr3_nt: TGTGCCAGTAGTATAGCGGGACAGGGGTACGGCTACACCTTC
cdr3_aa: CASSIAGQGYGYTF

d_call: -
clone_size: -
cdr3_length: 16
v_call: TRBV19
j_call: TRBJ1-2
cdr3_nt: TGTGCCAGTAGTATAGCACTGGTCGGACAGTCCTATGGCTACACCTTC
cdr3_aa: CASSIALVGQSYGYTF

d_call: TRBD1
clone_size: -
cdr3_length: 15
v_call: TRBV19
j_call: TRBJ2-2
cdr3_nt: TGTGCCAGTATTGGACAGGGGGCTAGCACCGGGGAGCTGTTTTTT
cdr3_aa: CASIGQGASTGELFF

d_call: TRBD2
clone_size: -
cdr3_length: 18
v_call: TRBV5-1
j_call: TRBJ2-2
cdr3_nt: TGCGCCAGCAGCTTGGGTTGGACTAGCGGGCGTAACACCGGGGAGCTGTTTTTT
cdr3_aa: CASSLGWTSGRNTGELFF

d_call: -
clone_size: -
cdr3_length: 17
v_call: TRBV2
j_call: TRBJ1-4
cdr3_nt: TGTGCCAGCAGTGAAGCGCAGTACACCGCAACTAATGAAAAACTGTTTTTT
cdr3_aa: CASSEAQYTATNEKLFF

d_call: TRBD2
clone_size: once
cdr3_length: 16
v_call: TRBV25-1
j_call: TRBJ2-1
cdr3_nt: TGTGCCAGCAGTGATTTAGGCGGGGGTCCCCACAATGAGCAGTTCTTC
cdr3_aa: CASSDLGGGPHNEQFF

d_call: TRBD1
clone_size: -
cdr3_length: 14
v_call: TRBV7-6
j_call: TRBJ1-1
cdr3_nt: TGTGCCAGCAGCCCTCGACAGGGTCGGACTGAAGCTTTCTTT
cdr3_aa: CASSPRQGRTEAFF

d_call: TRBD1
clone_size: -
cdr3_length: 15
v_call: TRBV5-6
j_call: TRBJ1-3
cdr3_nt: TGTGCCAGCAGCTTGGTTCCAGGGGGGGGAAACACCATATATTTT
cdr3_aa: CASSLVPGGGNTIYF

d_call: -
clone_size: -
cdr3_length: 16
v_call: TRBV5-4
j_call: TRBJ1-2
cdr3_nt: -
cdr3_aa: CASSFLWDRGLVGYTF

d_call: -
clone_size: -
cdr3_length: 15
v_call: TRBV18
j_call: TRBJ1-4
cdr3_nt: TGTGCCAGCTCACCAGTAATCAGGGTGGGTGAAAAACTGTTTTTT
cdr3_aa: CASSPVIRVGEKLFF

d_call: TRBD1
clone_size: -
cdr3_length: 17
v_call: TRBV7-8
j_call: TRBJ1-2
cdr3_nt: TGTGCCAGCAGAAATGACAGGGGGCTCCACTCTAACTATGGCTACACCTTC
cdr3_aa: CASRNDRGLHSNYGYTF

d_call: -
clone_size: -
cdr3_length: 14
v_call: TRBV5-1
j_call: TRBJ1-5
cdr3_nt: TGCGCCAGCAGCTTGGGGTCCGGGAATCAGCCCCAGCATTTT
cdr3_aa: CASSLGSGNQPQHF

d_call: TRBD1
clone_size: -
cdr3_length: 17
v_call: TRBV29-1
j_call: TRBJ1-3
cdr3_nt: TGCAGCGTTCTCCCGGGACAGGGTACCGGCTCTGGAAACACCATATATTTT
cdr3_aa: CSVLPGQGTGSGNTIYF

d_call: -
clone_size: -
cdr3_length: 14
v_call: TRBV10-3
j_call: TRBJ1-3
cdr3_nt: TGTGCCATCAGTTTAGGGGGCTCTGGAAACACCATATATTTT
cdr3_aa: CAISLGGSGNTIYF

d_call: -
clone_size: -
cdr3_length: 13
v_call: TRBV30
j_call: TRBJ1-5
cdr3_nt: TGTGCCTGGAGTGATTGGGGGGGCCAGCCCCAGCATTTT
cdr3_aa: CAWSDWGGQPQHF

d_call: TRBD1
clone_size: -
cdr3_length: 14
v_call: TRBV6-1
j_call: TRBJ2-7
cdr3_nt: TGTGCCAGTATCTCCCGGGACAGGACCTACGAGCAGTACTTC
cdr3_aa: CASISRDRTYEQYF

d_call: -
clone_size: -
cdr3_length: 14
v_call: TRBV18
j_call: TRBJ1-6
cdr3_nt: TGTGCCAGCTCACCATCGGAGGTGGCGGCGGCCCTCCACTTT
cdr3_aa: CASSPSEVAAALHF

d_call: TRBD2
clone_size: -
cdr3_length: 15
v_call: TRBV5-3
j_call: TRBJ2-3
cdr3_nt: TGTGCCAGAAGCTTAGCTAGCGGAATCACAGATACGCAGTATTTT
cdr3_aa: CARSLASGITDTQYF

d_call: TRBD2
clone_size: once
cdr3_length: 15
v_call: TRBV6-5
j_call: TRBJ2-2
cdr3_nt: TGTGCCAGCAGTTACGCGGGGGGGAGCACCGGGGAGCTGTTTTTT
cdr3_aa: CASSYAGGSTGELFF

d_call: TRBD2
clone_size: -
cdr3_length: 17
v_call: TRBV7-9
j_call: TRBJ2-3
cdr3_nt: TGTGCCAGCAGCTTAACTGATAGCGGGGGGGCGCGATATACGCAGTATTTT
cdr3_aa: CASSLTDSGGARYTQYF

d_call: TRBD1
clone_size: -
cdr3_length: 15
v_call: TRBV5-1
j_call: TRBJ2-1
cdr3_nt: TGCGCCAGCAGCCTGGACAGGGTCGTAAGCAATGAGCAGTTCTTC
cdr3_aa: CASSLDRVVSNEQFF

d_call: -
clone_size: -
cdr3_length: 14
v_call: TRBV9
j_call: TRBJ1-1
cdr3_nt: TGTGCCAGCAGCGTAGCGGGGGTGAACACTGAAGCTTTCTTT
cdr3_aa: CASSVAGVNTEAFF

d_call: -
clone_size: -
cdr3_length: 15
v_call: TRBV5-1
j_call: TRBJ1-6
cdr3_nt: TGCGCCAGCAGCTTCACTACAGGGATCGGTTCACCCCTCCACTTT
cdr3_aa: CASSFTTGIGSPLHF

d_call: -
clone_size: -
cdr3_length: 16
v_call: TRBV27
j_call: TRBJ2-7
cdr3_nt: TGTGCCAGCAGTTTAATTGCAGGGAACCCTCTTTACGAGCAGTACTTC
cdr3_aa: CASSLIAGNPLYEQYF

d_call: -
clone_size: -
cdr3_length: 13
v_call: TRBV2
j_call: TRBJ2-2
cdr3_nt: TGTGCCAGCCTTGCAGAATACACCGGGGAGCTGTTTTTT
cdr3_aa: CASLAEYTGELFF

d_call: TRBD2
clone_size: -
cdr3_length: 17
v_call: TRBV7-3
j_call: TRBJ2-1
cdr3_nt: TGTGCCAGCAGCGCCCCAACCGGGACTAGCCGATCCGATGAGCAGTTCTTC
cdr3_aa: CASSAPTGTSRSDEQFF

d_call: -
clone_size: -
cdr3_length: 15
v_call: TRBV28
j_call: TRBJ2-6
cdr3_nt: TGTGCCAGCAGTCTAGAAACCTCTGGGGCCAACGTCCTGACTTTC
cdr3_aa: CASSLETSGANVLTF

d_call: -
clone_size: -
cdr3_length: 14
v_call: TRBV6-6
j_call: TRBJ2-7
cdr3_nt: TGTGCCAGCAGTCCCCTACTTATCATAGACGAGCAGTACTTC
cdr3_aa: CASSPLLIIDEQYF

d_call: TRBD2
clone_size: -
cdr3_length: 16
v_call: TRBV7-3
j_call: TRBJ2-3
cdr3_nt: TGTGCCAGCAGCCCCCTTGGGGGGGGGAGCACAGATACGCAGTATTTT
cdr3_aa: CASSPLGGGSTDTQYF

d_call: -
clone_size: -
cdr3_length: 16
v_call: TRBV5-6
j_call: TRBJ1-3
cdr3_nt: TGTGCCAGCAGCTTGCCAGGGATTAGCTCTGGAAACACCATATATTTT
cdr3_aa: CASSLPGISSGNTIYF

d_call: TRBD2
clone_size: -
cdr3_length: 15
v_call: TRBV6-5
j_call: TRBJ2-5
cdr3_nt: TGTGCCAGCAGTCTCCCAACTAGCGGGGCAGAGACCCAGTACTTC
cdr3_aa: CASSLPTSGAETQYF

d_call: TRBD2
clone_size: -
cdr3_length: 15
v_call: TRBV7-6
j_call: TRBJ2-3
cdr3_nt: TGTGCCAGCAGCTTATATCGCGGGGGGGCCGATACGCAGTATTTT
cdr3_aa: CASSLYRGGADTQYF

d_call: TRBD2
clone_size: -
cdr3_length: 12
v_call: TRBV30
j_call: TRBJ2-1
cdr3_nt: TGTGCCTGGAGTTCGCGGGGGAATGAGCAGTTCTTC
cdr3_aa: CAWSSRGNEQFF

d_call: TRBD2
clone_size: once
cdr3_length: 16
v_call: TRBV28
j_call: TRBJ2-5
cdr3_nt: TGTGCCAGCAGTTCCATCCTAGCGGGTCAACGGGGGACCCAGTACTTC
cdr3_aa: CASSSILAGQRGTQYF

d_call: -
clone_size: few
cdr3_length: 12
v_call: TRBV10-3
j_call: TRBJ2-7
cdr3_nt: TGTGCCATCAGTGACAGTACCTACGAGCAGTACTTC
cdr3_aa: CAISDSTYEQYF

d_call: -
clone_size: -
cdr3_length: 14
v_call: TRBV7-9
j_call: TRBJ2-3
cdr3_nt: TGTGCCAGCAGCTTCGGGGTGAGGTTAGATACGCAGTATTTT
cdr3_aa: CASSFGVRLDTQYF

d_call: TRBD1
clone_size: -
cdr3_length: 15
v_call: TRBV6-5
j_call: TRBJ2-7
cdr3_nt: TGTGCCAGCAGTTACTCCCGGACAGGGTTAGGAGAGCAGTACTTC
cdr3_aa: CASSYSRTGLGEQYF

d_call: TRBD2
clone_size: -
cdr3_length: 18
v_call: TRBV2
j_call: TRBJ2-1
cdr3_nt: TGTGCCAGCAATCTGTTCCGACTAGCGGGGGGACAGTACAATGAGCAGTTCTTC
cdr3_aa: CASNLFRLAGGQYNEQFF

d_call: TRBD2
clone_size: -
cdr3_length: 18
v_call: TRBV5-4
j_call: TRBJ2-5
cdr3_nt: TGTGCCAGCAGCCCCGGGGGGCGGGGGGGCACTTCCCAAGAGACCCAGTACTTC
cdr3_aa: CASSPGGRGGTSQETQYF

d_call: -
clone_size: -
cdr3_length: 17
v_call: TRBV13
j_call: TRBJ1-6
cdr3_nt: TGTGCCAGCAGCTTTCGACAGGCTCCCCTCGAAAATTCACCCCTCCACTTT
cdr3_aa: CASSFRQAPLENSPLHF

d_call: -
clone_size: -
cdr3_length: 16
v_call: TRBV7-3
j_call: TRBJ2-7
cdr3_nt: TGTGCCAGCAGCCTCGAGTGGGCCGTCCTCCCCTACGAGCAGTACTTC
cdr3_aa: CASSLEWAVLPYEQYF

d_call: TRBD1
clone_size: -
cdr3_length: 16
v_call: TRBV18
j_call: TRBJ1-1
cdr3_nt: TGTGCCAGCTCACTTACGGACAGGGCCCTGAGCACTGAAGCTTTCTTT
cdr3_aa: CASSLTDRALSTEAFF

d_call: -
clone_size: once
cdr3_length: 13
v_call: TRBV6-6
j_call: TRBJ1-2
cdr3_nt: TGTGCCAGCAGCTACTCCCCGGTCTATGGCTACACCTTC
cdr3_aa: CASSYSPVYGYTF

d_call: TRBD2
clone_size: -
cdr3_length: 13
v_call: TRBV18
j_call: TRBJ2-2
cdr3_nt: TGTGCCAGCTCACCGGCGAGTTCGGGGGGGCTGTTTTTT
cdr3_aa: CASSPASSGGLFF

d_call: TRBD1
clone_size: -
cdr3_length: 12
v_call: TRBV2
j_call: TRBJ2-7
cdr3_nt: TGTGCCAGCAGTCGGGACAGCTACGAGCAGTACTTC
cdr3_aa: CASSRDSYEQYF

d_call: -
clone_size: -
cdr3_length: 14
v_call: TRBV18
j_call: TRBJ2-5
cdr3_nt: TGTGCCAGCTCCCCAGGGGGGGCCAAAGAGACCCAGTACTTC
cdr3_aa: CASSPGGAKETQYF

d_call: -
clone_size: -
cdr3_length: 14
v_call: TRBV25-1
j_call: TRBJ1-1
cdr3_nt: TGTGCCAGCAAGTCCCCAGGGATGCACACTGAAGCTTTCTTT
cdr3_aa: CASKSPGMHTEAFF

d_call: -
clone_size: -
cdr3_length: 11
v_call: TRBV2
j_call: TRBJ2-5
cdr3_nt: TGTGCCAGCAATCAGGGGAGGACCCAGTACTTC
cdr3_aa: CASNQGRTQYF

d_call: -
clone_size: few
cdr3_length: 13
v_call: TRBV5-4
j_call: TRBJ1-1
cdr3_nt: TGTGCCAGCAGCTTGGAAGGGGGCACTGAAGCTTTCTTT
cdr3_aa: CASSLEGGTEAFF

d_call: TRBD1
clone_size: -
cdr3_length: 15
v_call: TRBV5-5
j_call: TRBJ2-7
cdr3_nt: TGTGCCAGCAGCACCTGGACAGGTCCCTCCTACGAGCAGTACTTC
cdr3_aa: CASSTWTGPSYEQYF

d_call: TRBD2
clone_size: -
cdr3_length: 14
v_call: TRBV2
j_call: TRBJ2-7
cdr3_nt: TGTGCCAGTGCCTTTGCGGGGGGCCACTACGAGCAGTACTTC
cdr3_aa: CASAFAGGHYEQYF

d_call: -
clone_size: -
cdr3_length: 13
v_call: TRBV5-1
j_call: TRBJ1-1
cdr3_nt: TGCGCCAGCAGCTTCTCCGGGACAACTGAAGCTTTCTTT
cdr3_aa: CASSFSGTTEAFF

d_call: -
clone_size: -
cdr3_length: 16
v_call: TRBV19
j_call: TRBJ2-3
cdr3_nt: TGTGCCAGTAGTATAGGACGGGTCATTCTGGCAGATACGCAGTATTTT
cdr3_aa: CASSIGRVILADTQYF